Following are 21 T cell receptor beta chains from one sample sequenced in a study of immune characterization of retroperitoneal liposarcoma. TCRdb redid the calling of the PCR reads with MiXCR, one entry per CDR3 protein. Of several thousand distinct CDR3 sequences in the sample, over 40% were seen once. The specimen sequenced was tumor tissue. Every receptor here comes from a male donor with retroperitoneal liposarcoma.

The chain links TRBV11-2 to TRBJ2-2, with D unresolved. V lost 1 base and J 8 bases, leaving 14 bases between the germline ends. Germline V gene lookup returns CDR1 SGHAT and CDR2 FQNNGV. The CDR3 is 15 residues long. CDR3 sequence (DNA): TGTGCCAGCAGCTTAGGGTGGGCCACTCAGGGGGAGCTGTTTTTT. The encoded protein is CASSLGWATQGELFF.

Only a few counts were recorded for this clonotype. This sequence joins TRBV6-1 and TRBJ2-3; maybe TRBD2 (5 bases). Germline CDR1 reads MNHNS; CDR2 reads SASEGT. Between the trimmed V and J ends, which lost 8 bases and 3 bases, there was a span of 21 bases. This CDR3 comprises 16 residues. As DNA, the CDR3 is TGTGCCAGCCCCCGTTCCCTTAGCGTTCAGACAGATACGCAGTATTTT. As protein: CASPRSLSVQTDTQYF.

The rearrangement links TRBV6-1 to TRBJ2-3; 7 bases are shared with TRBD1. CDR1 is MNHNS, CDR2 SASEGT, per germline. The CDR3 extends over 14 amino acids. The trim removed 9 bases at V and 3 bases at J, leaving 9 bases unmatched. DNA for the CDR3: TGTGCCAGTACCCCAGGGGGTGATACAGATACGCAGTATTTT. It codes for CASTPGGDTDTQYF.

J is TRBJ2-3 and V is TRBV6-1, with D perhaps TRBD2 (6 bases). This CDR3 has 14 amino acids. With 6 bases removed from V and 4 bases from J, the gap between germline ends came to 14 bases. Germline V gives CDR1 MNHNS, CDR2 SASEGT. The CDR3 DNA follows: TGTGCCAGCAGCCCGGGACTGAACGCAGATACGCAGTATTTT. Residues: CASSPGLNADTQYF.

This clonotype is a singleton in its sample. This chain connects TRBV4-1 to TRBJ2-3; possibly TRBD2 for D (6 bases). The CDR3 is 17 amino acids. Trimming removed 1 base at V and 5 bases at J, with 19 bases between. CDR1 is MGHRA, CDR2 YSYEKL, per germline. The CDR3 DNA follows: TGCGCCAGCAGCCAAGTATCTGTACGGGAGCTGGGAGATACGCAGTATTTT. Translated, it gives CASSQVSVRELGDTQYF.

At least ten counts were recorded for this clonotype. The gene calls are TRBV7-8 and TRBJ2-3; 7 nucleotides agree with TRBD1. V gave up 8 bases and J gave up 2 bases; unmatched junction bases: 4. The germline CDR1 and CDR2 sequences are SGHVS and FQNEAQ. This CDR3 region has 13 residues. The CDR3 here is CASQTGYTDTQYF. CDR3 nucleotides: TGTGCCAGCCAGACAGGGTACACAGATACGCAGTATTTT.

V is TRBV27 and J is TRBJ2-7; the D gene is possibly TRBD2 (5 bases). CDR3 length: 14 residues. The ends were cut back, 2 bases at V and 3 bases at J, with 11 bases in the middle. Per germline, CDR1 MNHEY and CDR2 SMNVEV (reference sequence). CDR3 sequence (DNA): TGTGCCAGCAGTTTACGAGGGAGAGGCTACGAGCAGTACTTC. Its translation is CASSLRGRGYEQYF.

The sample holds many counts of this clonotype. The chain joins TRBV27 to TRBJ2-4; D is ambiguous. Trimming took 6 bases from V and 5 from J, leaving 11 bases between them. The CDR3 has 13 amino acids. Looked up from germline, CDR1 is MNHEY and CDR2 is SMNVEV (reference sequence). The CDR3 DNA reads as TGTGCCAGCAGAGGGTTTGTAGAAAACATTCAGTACTTC. Protein product: CASRGFVENIQYF.

The chain links TRBV27 to TRBJ2-1; D could derive from TRBD1 or TRBD2 (5 bases each). V was trimmed by 3 bases and J by 8 bases, leaving 20 bases between them. CDR1 is MNHEY and CDR2 is SMNVEV in the germline V gene (reference sequence). The CDR3 runs to 16 residues. CDR3 sequence (DNA): TGTGCCAGCAGTTTTACGGCGGCCCCGGGGCCCCATGAGCAGTTCTTC. Amino acid sequence: CASSFTAAPGPHEQFF.

This clonotype was found a few times. The chain carries TRBV27 and TRBJ2-5, with TRBD2 identical over 12 bases. The assigned J gene may be wrong: the sequence end matches TRBJ2-7 better. Germline-derived CDR1 and CDR2 are MNHEY and SMNVEV (reference sequence). The CDR3 runs to 18 residues. CDR3 loop: CASRDLKASGRAGYEQYF. In nucleotides, the CDR3 is TGTGCCAGCAGGGATTTAAAGGCTAGCGGGAGGGCCGGGTACGAGCAGTACTTC.

J is TRBJ2-7 and V is TRBV12-3 or TRBV12-4; TRBD1 aligns across 10 bases. The length of the CDR3 is 21 residues. J lost 2 bases, V lost 6 bases, and 25 bases had no gene match. The CDR3 is CASSVRPRDRGSLSSAYEQYF. CDR3 nucleotides: TGTGCCAGCAGCGTCCGCCCCCGGGACAGGGGCTCCCTGTCCAGCGCCTACGAGCAGTACTTC.

This clonotype is judged medium-sized (0.01 to 0.1%). V gene TRBV6-1 combines with J gene TRBJ1-6; D possibly corresponds to TRBD1 (6 bases). From germline, CDR1 is MNHNS and CDR2 SASEGT. The CDR3 covers 14 residues. The V and J ends lost 6 bases and 10 bases respectively, with 16 bases between them. DNA for the CDR3: TGTGCCAGCAGCCTTGAGGGGGGGAAATCACCCCTCCACTTT. It codes for CASSLEGGKSPLHF.

This clonotype has more than one count but fewer than ten. J is TRBJ2-1 and V is TRBV27; 10 nucleotides line up with TRBD2. V lost 5 bases and J lost 10; bases outside the gene matches: 2. The germline CDR1 and CDR2 sequences are MNHEY and SMNVEV (reference sequence). The CDR3 consists of 12 residues. CDR3 sequence reads: CASSKLAGEQFF. CDR3 in DNA: TGTGCCAGCAGTAAACTAGCGGGGGAGCAGTTCTTC.

On this clonotype itself: A much more abundant neighbour one base away suggests this may be a read error. The rearrangement links TRBV6-6 to TRBJ2-5; possibly TRBD2 for D (6 bases). The J call may be faulty, since TRBJ2-1 better matches the DNA end. This CDR3 contains 15 residues. Germline V gene sequence: CDR1 MNHNY, CDR2 SVGAGI (reference sequence). CDR3 region: CASSYSGGTSYEQFF. DNA of the CDR3: TGTGCCAGCAGTTACTCTGGCGGGACTTCCTACGAGCAGTTCTTC.

This clonotype occurred a few times. This may come from a read error, since a much larger clone is one base off. The J gene is TRBJ2-5, the V gene TRBV7-2; D is possibly TRBD1 (5 bases). With the DNA end fitting TRBJ2-1 better, the J assignment may be wrong. CDR1 is SGHTA and CDR2 is FQGNSA in the germline V gene. The CDR3 covers 12 residues. The CDR3 nucleotides read TGTGCCAGCAGCTTAACAGGAGAGACCCAGTTCTTC. As protein: CASSLTGETQFF.

This chain joins TRBV11-3 and TRBJ2-2; D remains ambiguous. Germline V lookup: CDR1 SGHNT, CDR2 YENEEA. The V end was cut by 3 bases, the J end by 5 bases, with 10 bases between. The CDR3 is 14 residues long. CDR3 sequence reads: CASSFYATTGELFF. The CDR3, as DNA: TGTGCCAGCAGCTTTTACGCAACTACCGGGGAGCTGTTTTTT.

In its sample, this clonotype is large (0.1 to 1%). The chain employs TRBV7-2 and TRBJ2-1; 8 positions match TRBD2. The DNA end favors TRBJ2-7, so the J call may be wrong. CDR1 and CDR2 (germline): SGHTA, FQGNSA. This CDR3 is built from 15 residues. The chain's CDR3 is CASSPWPRGGLEQYF. CDR3 DNA sequence: TGTGCCAGCAGCCCTTGGCCTCGGGGGGGGCTCGAGCAGTACTTC.

This clonotype was counted many times. The chain combines TRBV12-3 or TRBV12-4 with TRBJ2-5, with D perhaps matching TRBD2 (5 bases). V lost 7 bases and J 5 bases, leaving 14 bases between the germline ends. The CDR3 is made up of 13 amino acids. CDR3 nucleotides: TGTGCCAGCACCCTGAGCGGATTGGAGACCCAGTACTTC. This gives the protein CASTLSGLETQYF.

This clonotype counts as medium-sized. This chain uses TRBV6-1 with TRBJ2-3; D not certain. V was cut by 6 bases and J by 0 bases, with 16 bases left in between. The CDR3 has 16 residues. CDR1 is MNHNS, CDR2 SASEGT, per germline. In nucleotides, the CDR3 is TGTGCCAGCAGGAAGATAGTTAGAGCCAGCACAGATACGCAGTATTTT. Translated: CASRKIVRASTDTQYF.

This clonotype has just a few counts. The J gene is TRBJ2-3, the V gene TRBV6-1; the match to TRBD2 covers 8 bases. The CDR3 totals 16 residues. Trimming at V came to 8 bases and at J to 6 bases, leaving 16 bases not matched to a gene. Germline V lookup: CDR1 MNHNS, CDR2 SASEGT. The CDR3 coding sequence is TGTGCCAGCTTTTTCCGGGGGGGCGACCCCCGGGATACGCAGTATTTT. This encodes CASFFRGGDPRDTQYF.

This clonotype counts as large (0.1 to 1%). The CDR3 carries no conserved terminal phenylalanine or tryptophan, so it likely arises from a read error. V and J are TRBV7-2 and TRBJ2-1, with TRBD2 identical over 7 bases. With 2 bases clipped from V and 5 bases from J, the junction kept 6 bases outside the gene matches. The CDR3 runs 15 residues. Germline values: CDR1 SGHTA, CDR2 FQGNSA. The CDR3 DNA follows: TGTGCCAGCAGCTTATCTAGCGGAGACCACAATGAGCAGTTCCTC. It encodes CASSLSSGDHNEQFL.